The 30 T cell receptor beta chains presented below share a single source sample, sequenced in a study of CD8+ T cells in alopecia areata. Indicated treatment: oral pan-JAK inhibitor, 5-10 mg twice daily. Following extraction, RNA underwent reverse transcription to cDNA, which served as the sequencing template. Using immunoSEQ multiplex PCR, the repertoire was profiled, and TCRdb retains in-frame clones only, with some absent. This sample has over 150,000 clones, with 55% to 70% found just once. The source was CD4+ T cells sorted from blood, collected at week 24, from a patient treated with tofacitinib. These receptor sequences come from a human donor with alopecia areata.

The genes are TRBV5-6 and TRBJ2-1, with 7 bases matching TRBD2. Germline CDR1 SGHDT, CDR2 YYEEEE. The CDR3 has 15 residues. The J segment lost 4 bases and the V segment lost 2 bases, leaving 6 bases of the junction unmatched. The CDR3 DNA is TGTGCCAGCAGCTTCAGGGAGGGGATATACAATGAGCAGTTCTTC. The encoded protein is CASSFREGIYNEQFF.

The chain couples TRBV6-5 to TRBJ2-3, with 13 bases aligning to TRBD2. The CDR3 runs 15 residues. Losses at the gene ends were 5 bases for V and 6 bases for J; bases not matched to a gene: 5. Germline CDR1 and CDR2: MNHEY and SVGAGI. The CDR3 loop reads CASSVTSGGMDTQYF. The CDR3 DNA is TGTGCCAGCAGTGTGACTAGCGGGGGGATGGATACGCAGTATTTT.

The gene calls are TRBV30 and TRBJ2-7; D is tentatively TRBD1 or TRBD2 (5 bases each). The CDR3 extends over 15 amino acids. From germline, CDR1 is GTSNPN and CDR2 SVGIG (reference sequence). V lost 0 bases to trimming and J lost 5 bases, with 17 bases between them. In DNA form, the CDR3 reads TGTGCCTGGAGTGTACATGGGGGACCTCCTCACGAGCAGTACTTC. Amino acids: CAWSVHGGPPHEQYF.

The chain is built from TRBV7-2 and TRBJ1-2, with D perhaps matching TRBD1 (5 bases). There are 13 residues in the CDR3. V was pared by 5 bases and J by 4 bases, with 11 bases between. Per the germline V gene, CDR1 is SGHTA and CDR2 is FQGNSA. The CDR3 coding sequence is TGTGCCAGCAGCATCCGGGACTCCTATGGCTACACCTTC. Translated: CASSIRDSYGYTF.

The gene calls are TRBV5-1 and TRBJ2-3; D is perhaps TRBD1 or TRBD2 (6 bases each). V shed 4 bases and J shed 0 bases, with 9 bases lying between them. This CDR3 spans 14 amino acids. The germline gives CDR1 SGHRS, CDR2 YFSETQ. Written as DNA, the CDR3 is TGCGCCAGCAGCCCGGGGGCAAGCACAGATACGCAGTATTTT. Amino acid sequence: CASSPGASTDTQYF.

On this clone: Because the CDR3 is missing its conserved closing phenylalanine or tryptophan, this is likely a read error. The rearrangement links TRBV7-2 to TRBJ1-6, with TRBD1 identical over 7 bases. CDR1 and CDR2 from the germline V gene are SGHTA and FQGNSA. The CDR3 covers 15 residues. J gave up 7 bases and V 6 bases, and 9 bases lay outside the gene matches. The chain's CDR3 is CASSPTPGGNSPLHL. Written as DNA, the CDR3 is TGTGCCAGCAGTCCCACCCCAGGGGGGAATTCACCCCTCCACCTT.

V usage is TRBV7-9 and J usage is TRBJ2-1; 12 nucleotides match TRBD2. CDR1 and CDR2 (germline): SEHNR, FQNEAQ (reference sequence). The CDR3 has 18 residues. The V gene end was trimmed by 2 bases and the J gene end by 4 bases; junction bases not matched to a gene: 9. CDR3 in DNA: TGTGCCAGCAGCTTATCTCTTACTAGCGGGAGGTTATACAATGAGCAGTTCTTC. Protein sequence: CASSLSLTSGRLYNEQFF.

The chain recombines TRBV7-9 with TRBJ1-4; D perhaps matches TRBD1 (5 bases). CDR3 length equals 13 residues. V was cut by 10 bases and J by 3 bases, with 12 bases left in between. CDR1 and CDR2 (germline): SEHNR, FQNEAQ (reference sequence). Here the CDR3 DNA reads TGTGCCACCACGACAGTACCTAATGAAAAACTGTTTTTT. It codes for CATTTVPNEKLFF.

Written as DNA, the CDR3 is TGTGCCAGCAGCAGGGGGGATCATTCGTTTTCTGAGCAGTTCTTC. Encoded protein: CASSRGDHSFSEQFF. The chain combines TRBV7-9 with TRBJ2-1; D possibly matches TRBD1 or TRBD2 (6 bases each). V lost 5 bases to trimming and J lost 9 bases, with 20 bases between them. Looked up from germline, CDR1 is SEHNR and CDR2 is FQNEAQ (reference sequence). The CDR3 contains 15 residues.

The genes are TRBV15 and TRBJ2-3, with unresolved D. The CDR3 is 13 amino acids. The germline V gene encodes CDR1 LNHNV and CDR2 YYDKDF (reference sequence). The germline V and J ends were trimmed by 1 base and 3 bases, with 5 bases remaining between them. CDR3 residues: CATSRGRTDTQYF. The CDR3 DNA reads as TGTGCCACCAGCAGAGGGAGAACAGATACGCAGTATTTT.

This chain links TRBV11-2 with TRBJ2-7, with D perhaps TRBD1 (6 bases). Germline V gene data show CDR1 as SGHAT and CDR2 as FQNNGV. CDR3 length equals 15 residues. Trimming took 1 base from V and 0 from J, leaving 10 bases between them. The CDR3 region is CASSLGQENSYEQYF. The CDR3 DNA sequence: TGTGCCAGCAGCTTAGGACAGGAGAACTCCTACGAGCAGTACTTC.

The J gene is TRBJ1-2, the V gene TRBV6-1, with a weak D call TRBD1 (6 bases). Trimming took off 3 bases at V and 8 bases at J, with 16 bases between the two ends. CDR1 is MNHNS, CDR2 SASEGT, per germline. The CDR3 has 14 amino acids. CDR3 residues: CASSDPVQGRGYTF. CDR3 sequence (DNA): TGTGCCAGCAGTGATCCAGTACAGGGTCGGGGCTACACCTTC.

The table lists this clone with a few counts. The CDR3 DNA sequence: TGTGCCAGCAGCTTATTTGTGGGTCTAGCGGGCCTATACAATGAGCAGTTCTTC. Residues: CASSLFVGLAGLYNEQFF. The chain couples TRBV7-2 to TRBJ2-1; TRBD2 aligns across 8 bases. Trimming took 2 bases from V and 4 from J; bases not matched to a gene: 13. Germline V CDR1 and CDR2: SGHTA, FQGNSA. CDR3 size: 18 residues.

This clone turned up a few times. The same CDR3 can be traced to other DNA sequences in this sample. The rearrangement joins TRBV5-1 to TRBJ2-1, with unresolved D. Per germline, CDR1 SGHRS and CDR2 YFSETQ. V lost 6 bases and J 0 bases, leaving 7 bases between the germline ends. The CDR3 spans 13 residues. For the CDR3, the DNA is TGCGCCAGCAACCCGAGCTCCTACAATGAGCAGTTCTTC. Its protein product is CASNPSSYNEQFF.

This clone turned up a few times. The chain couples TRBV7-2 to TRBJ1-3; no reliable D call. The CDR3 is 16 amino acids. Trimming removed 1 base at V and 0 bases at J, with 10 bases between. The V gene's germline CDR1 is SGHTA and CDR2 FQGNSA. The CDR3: CASSLGGVHSGNTIYF. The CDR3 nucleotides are TGTGCCAGCAGCTTAGGTGGAGTCCACTCTGGAAACACCATATATTTT.

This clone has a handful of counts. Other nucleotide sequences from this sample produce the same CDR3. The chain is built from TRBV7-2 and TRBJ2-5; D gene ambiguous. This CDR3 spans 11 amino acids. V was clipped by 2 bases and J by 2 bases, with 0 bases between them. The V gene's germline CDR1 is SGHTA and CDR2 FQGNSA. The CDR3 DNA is TGTGCCAGCAGCTTACAAGAGACCCAGTACTTC. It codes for CASSLQETQYF.

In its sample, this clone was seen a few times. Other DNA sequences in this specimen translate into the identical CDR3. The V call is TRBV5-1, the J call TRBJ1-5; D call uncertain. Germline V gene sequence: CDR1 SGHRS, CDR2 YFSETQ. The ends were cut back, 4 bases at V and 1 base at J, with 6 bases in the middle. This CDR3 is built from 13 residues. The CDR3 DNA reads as TGCGCCAGCAGCCCGGACAGCAATCAGCCCCAGCATTTT. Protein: CASSPDSNQPQHF.

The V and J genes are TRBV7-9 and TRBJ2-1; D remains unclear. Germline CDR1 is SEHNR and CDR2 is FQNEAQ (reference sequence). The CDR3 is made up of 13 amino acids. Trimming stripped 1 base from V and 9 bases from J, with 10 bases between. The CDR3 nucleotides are TGTGCCAGCAGCTTAGGTGTCTCGGGTGAGCAGTTCTTC. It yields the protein CASSLGVSGEQFF.

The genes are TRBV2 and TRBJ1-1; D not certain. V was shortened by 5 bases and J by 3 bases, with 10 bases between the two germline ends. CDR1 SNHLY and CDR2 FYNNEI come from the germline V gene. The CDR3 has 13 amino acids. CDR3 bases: TGTGCCAGCAGTTACAAGGGAGACACTGAAGCTTTCTTT. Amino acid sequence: CASSYKGDTEAFF.

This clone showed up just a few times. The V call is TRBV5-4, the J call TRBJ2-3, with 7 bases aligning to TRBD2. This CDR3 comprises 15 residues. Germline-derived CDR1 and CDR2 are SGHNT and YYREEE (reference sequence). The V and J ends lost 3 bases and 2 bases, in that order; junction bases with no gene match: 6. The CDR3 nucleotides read TGTGCCAGCAGCTCACGGGGGGAAAACACAGATACGCAGTATTTT. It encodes CASSSRGENTDTQYF.

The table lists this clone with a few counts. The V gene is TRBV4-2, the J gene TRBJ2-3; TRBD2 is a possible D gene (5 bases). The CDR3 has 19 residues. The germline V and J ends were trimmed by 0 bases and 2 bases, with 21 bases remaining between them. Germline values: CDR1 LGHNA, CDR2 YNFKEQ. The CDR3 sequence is CASSQDRPQARGYTDTQYF. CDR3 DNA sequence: TGTGCCAGCAGCCAAGATCGTCCCCAAGCTCGGGGTTACACAGATACGCAGTATTTT.

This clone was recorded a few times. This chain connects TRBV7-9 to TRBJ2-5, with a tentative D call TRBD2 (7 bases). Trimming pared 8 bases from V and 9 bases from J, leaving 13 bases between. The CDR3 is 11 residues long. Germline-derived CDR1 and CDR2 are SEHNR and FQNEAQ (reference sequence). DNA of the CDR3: TGTGCCAGCTTCAGGGAGGGGGCCCAGTACTTC. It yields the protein CASFREGAQYF.

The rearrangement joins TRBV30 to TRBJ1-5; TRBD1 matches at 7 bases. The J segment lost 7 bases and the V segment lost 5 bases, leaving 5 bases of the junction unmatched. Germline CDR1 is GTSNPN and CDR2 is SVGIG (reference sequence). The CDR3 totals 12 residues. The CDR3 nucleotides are TGTGCCTGGTCGACAGGGCGGCAGCCCCAGCATTTT. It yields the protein CAWSTGRQPQHF.

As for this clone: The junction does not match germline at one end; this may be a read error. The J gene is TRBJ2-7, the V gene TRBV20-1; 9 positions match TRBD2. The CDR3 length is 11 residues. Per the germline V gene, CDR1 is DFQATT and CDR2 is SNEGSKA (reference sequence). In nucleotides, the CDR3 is TGCAGTGCTAGAGACGTTAGCGGGAGCTGGTTC. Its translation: CSARDVSGSWF.

CDR3 residues: CASSQDPGSEQYF. CDR3 DNA sequence: TGCGCCAGCAGCCAAGATCCGGGCTCCGAGCAGTACTTC. This chain connects TRBV4-3 to TRBJ2-7; no definite D call. CDR1 is LGHNA and CDR2 is YSLEER in the germline V gene. The V end was cut by 0 bases, the J end by 6 bases, with 9 bases between. The CDR3 is 13 residues long.

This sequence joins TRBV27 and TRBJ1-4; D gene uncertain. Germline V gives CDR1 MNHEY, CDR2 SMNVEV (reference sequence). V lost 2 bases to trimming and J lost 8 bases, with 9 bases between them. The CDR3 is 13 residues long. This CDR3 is CASSLEGREKLFF. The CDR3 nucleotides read TGTGCCAGCAGTTTAGAGGGTCGGGAAAAACTGTTTTTT.

DNA of the CDR3: TGTGCCTGGAGTGCAGAGAAGCATGGGGAGCAGTTCTTC. This encodes CAWSAEKHGEQFF. V usage is TRBV30 and J usage is TRBJ2-1; no clear D. Germline assignment: CDR1 GTSNPN and CDR2 SVGIG (reference sequence). Between the trimmed V and J ends, which lost 1 base and 10 bases, there was a span of 14 bases. The length of the CDR3 is 13 residues.

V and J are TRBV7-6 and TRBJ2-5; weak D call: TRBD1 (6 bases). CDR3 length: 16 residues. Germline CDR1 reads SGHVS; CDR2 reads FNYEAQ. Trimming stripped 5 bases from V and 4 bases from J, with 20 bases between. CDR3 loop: CASSPSGEGSGETQYF. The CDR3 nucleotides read TGTGCCAGCAGCCCATCAGGGGAAGGGTCGGGAGAGACCCAGTACTTC.

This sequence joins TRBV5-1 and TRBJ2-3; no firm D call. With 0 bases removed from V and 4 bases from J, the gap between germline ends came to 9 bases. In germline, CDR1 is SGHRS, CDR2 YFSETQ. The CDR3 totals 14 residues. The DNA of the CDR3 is TGCGCCAGCAGCTTGGGAGCGCTCGCAGATACGCAGTATTTT. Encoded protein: CASSLGALADTQYF.

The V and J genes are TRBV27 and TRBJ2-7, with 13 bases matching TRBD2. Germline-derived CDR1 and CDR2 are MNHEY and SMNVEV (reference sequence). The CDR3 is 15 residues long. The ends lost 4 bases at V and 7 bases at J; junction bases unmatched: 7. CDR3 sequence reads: CASSSGLAGEVEQYF. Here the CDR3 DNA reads TGTGCCAGCAGTTCCGGACTAGCGGGAGAGGTAGAGCAGTACTTC.